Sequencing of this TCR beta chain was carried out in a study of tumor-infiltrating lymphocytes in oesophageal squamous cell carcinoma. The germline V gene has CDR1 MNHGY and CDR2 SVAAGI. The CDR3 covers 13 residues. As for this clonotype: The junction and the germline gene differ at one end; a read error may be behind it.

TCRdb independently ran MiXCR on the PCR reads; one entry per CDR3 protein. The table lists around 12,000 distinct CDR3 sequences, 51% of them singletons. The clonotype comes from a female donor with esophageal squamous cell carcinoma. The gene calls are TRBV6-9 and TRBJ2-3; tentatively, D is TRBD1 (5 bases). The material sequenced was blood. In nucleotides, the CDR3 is TGTGCCAGCAGTTACAGGGATAATTCACCCCTCCACTTC. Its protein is CASSYRDNSPLHF.